Each of the 26 T cell receptor beta chains below was sequenced from the same sample in a study of cytomegalovirus exposure and HLA in healthy donors. Primers: 60 Vbeta forward and 13 Jbeta reverse. Sequencing was performed with immunoSEQ multiplex PCR; in TCRdb, only in-frame clones are kept and a portion is missing. The sample lists 160,000 or so clones; roughly 73% were seen once. Sequenced material: PBMCs. The receptors derive from a woman between 25 and 40 years old in good health and CMV-seronegative.

The chain couples TRBV5-1 to TRBJ2-3, with a tentative D call TRBD1 (5 bases). Germline V gene lookup returns CDR1 SGHRS and CDR2 YFSETQ. Trimming stripped 0 bases from V and 5 bases from J, with 7 bases between. This CDR3 spans 13 amino acids. The CDR3 DNA reads as TGCGCCAGCAGCTTGGAGGGGCGAGATACGCAGTATTTT. Protein sequence: CASSLEGRDTQYF.

Worth noting for this clone: A read error may account for a junction end that differs from germline. The chain links TRBV5-6 to TRBJ1-4, with 7 bases aligning to TRBD1. The CDR3 spans 16 residues. Germline CDR1 and CDR2: SGHDT and YYEEEE. The DNA for the CDR3 is TGTGCCGGCAGCCCCATAACAGGGGAAACTAATGAAAAACTGTTTTTT. Translated, it gives CAGSPITGETNEKLFF.

The V call is TRBV5-1, the J call TRBJ2-2, with 7 positions matching TRBD1. Germline lookup yields CDR1 SGHRS and CDR2 YFSETQ. This CDR3 spans 17 amino acids. V was clipped by 0 bases and J by 6 bases; unmatched bases: 11. CDR3 in DNA: TGCGCCAGCAGCTTGGCCCCGACAGGGCTGTCTGCCGGGGAGCTGTTTTTT. It translates to CASSLAPTGLSAGELFF.

CDR3 DNA: TGTGCCAGTAGTATGCGGGACAGGGGTCAGCCCCAGCATTTT. It yields the protein CASSMRDRGQPQHF. The gene calls are TRBV19 and TRBJ1-5; 10 bases map to TRBD1. Germline-derived CDR1 and CDR2 are LNHDA and SQIVND (reference sequence). V shed 3 bases, J shed 6 bases, and the junction held 2 bases outside the gene matches. There are 14 residues in the CDR3.

The chain employs TRBV7-2 and TRBJ2-7, with TRBD1 matching 12 bases. Losses at the gene ends were 5 bases for V and 2 bases for J; bases not matched to a gene: 1. Per the germline V gene, CDR1 is SGHTA and CDR2 is FQGNSA. The CDR3 runs 14 residues. In DNA form, the CDR3 reads TGTGCCAGCAGCCGGGACAGGGGGCCCTACGAGCAGTACTTC. Protein sequence: CASSRDRGPYEQYF.

This clone was observed a single time. This rearrangement joins TRBV6-5 to TRBJ2-3, with D possibly matching TRBD2 (5 bases). In germline, CDR1 is MNHEY, CDR2 SVGAGI. This CDR3 spans 15 amino acids. Trimming stripped 2 bases from V and 3 bases from J, with 12 bases between. CDR3 coding DNA: TGTGCCAGCAGTTACCTACTCGGGGTGACAGATACGCAGTATTTT. Its protein is CASSYLLGVTDTQYF.

This clone was seen only a few times. The rearrangement joins TRBV29-1 to TRBJ2-1; 9 bases align to TRBD2. Germline assignment: CDR1 SQVTM and CDR2 ANQGSEA. The V segment lost 4 bases and the J segment 3 bases; nucleotides outside the gene matches: 4. This CDR3 has 14 residues. CDR3 region: CSVGNSGGYNEQFF. CDR3 sequence (DNA): TGCAGCGTTGGAAATAGCGGGGGCTACAATGAGCAGTTCTTC.

This rearrangement joins TRBV7-8 to TRBJ2-1; 10 positions match TRBD2. Germline CDR1 SGHVS, CDR2 FQNEAQ. This CDR3 has 15 amino acids. The junction had 6 bases not matched to a gene; V was cut back by 5 bases and J by 5 bases. The DNA for the CDR3 is TGTGCCAGCAGCCCGCGGACTAGCGGCCACAATGAGCAGTTCTTC. Translated, it gives CASSPRTSGHNEQFF. Full variable domain (remainder filled in from reference TRBV7-8 and TRBJ2-1): GAGVSQSPRYKVAKRGQDVALRCDPISGHVSLFWYQQALGQGPEFLTYFQNEAQLDKSGLPSDRFFAERPEGSVSTLKIQRTQQEDSAVYLCASSPRTSGHNEQFFGPGTRLTVL.

The genes are TRBV5-1 and TRBJ2-5, with D possibly being TRBD1 (6 bases). Trimming cost V 4 bases and J 4 bases, with 14 bases left between them. CDR3 length: 14 amino acids. Germline loops: CDR1 SGHRS, CDR2 YFSETQ. CDR3 nucleotide sequence: TGCGCCAGCAGCCCTCTGCAGGGGAGAGAGACCCAGTACTTC. Protein product: CASSPLQGRETQYF.

V and J are TRBV27 and TRBJ2-1; 9 bases are shared with TRBD2. The CDR3 contains 15 residues. With 10 bases clipped from V and 5 bases from J, the junction kept 12 bases outside the gene matches. The V gene's germline CDR1 is MNHEY and CDR2 SMNVEV (reference sequence). The CDR3 protein is CATRGLAGKNNEQFF. In DNA form, the CDR3 reads TGTGCCACCAGGGGCCTAGCGGGGAAGAACAATGAGCAGTTCTTC.

The chain joins TRBV25-1 to TRBJ1-4; D remains unclear. The CDR3 spans 11 residues. V lost 8 bases, J lost 6 bases, and 7 bases lay in between. Germline CDR1 reads MGHDK; CDR2 reads SYGVNS. The CDR3 region is CASGGYEKLFF. The CDR3, as DNA: TGTGCCAGCGGCGGTTATGAAAAACTGTTTTTT.

The count of this clone is one. The chain links TRBV7-9 to TRBJ2-7; the match to TRBD1 covers 9 bases. The CDR3 loop spans 14 amino acids. In germline, CDR1 is SEHNR, CDR2 FQNEAQ (reference sequence). With V trimmed by 3 bases and J by 4 bases, 4 bases remained unmatched. CDR3 DNA: TGTGCCAGCAGCTTCTCGGACAGGGGATACGAGCAGTACTTC. Its translation is CASSFSDRGYEQYF.

V and J are TRBV5-1 and TRBJ1-5; D is unclear. Deletions cut 4 bases from V and 7 bases from J, with 12 bases between. The CDR3 is 13 amino acids. Germline V gene sequence: CDR1 SGHRS, CDR2 YFSETQ. The CDR3 sequence is CASSREVGQPQHF. CDR3 nucleotides: TGCGCCAGCAGCCGGGAGGTTGGCCAGCCCCAGCATTTT.

The chain is built from TRBV30 and TRBJ1-2, with TRBD1 matching 7 bases. The V segment lost 5 bases and the J segment 4 bases; nucleotides outside the gene matches: 7. This CDR3 contains 13 residues. Germline loops: CDR1 GTSNPN, CDR2 SVGIG (reference sequence). The CDR3 nucleotides read TGTGCCTGGTCGACAGGGATTAGCTATGGCTACACCTTC. Translated, it gives CAWSTGISYGYTF.

This chain joins TRBV27 and TRBJ1-2; 9 nucleotides align to TRBD1. J was trimmed by 4 bases and V by 5 bases; bases with no gene match: 5. CDR1 is MNHEY and CDR2 is SMNVEV in the germline V gene (reference sequence). This CDR3 region has 14 residues. The CDR3 DNA sequence: TGTGCCAGCAGTCCGGGACAGGGCCTCTATGGCTACACCTTC. Encoded protein: CASSPGQGLYGYTF.

The chain uses TRBV5-1 and TRBJ2-5; 9 bases are shared with TRBD2. CDR3 length: 14 amino acids. Unmatched junction bases numbered 8, after V lost 6 bases and J lost 5 bases. Germline V CDR1 and CDR2: SGHRS, YFSETQ. CDR3 in amino acids: CASTAGGQVETQYF. The CDR3 DNA reads as TGCGCCAGCACGGCGGGGGGGCAGGTGGAGACCCAGTACTTC. The whole variable domain, filled in from reference TRBV5-1 and TRBJ2-5, reads KAGVTQTPRYLIKTRGQQVTLSCSPISGHRSVSWYQQTPGQGLQFLFEYFSETQRNKGNFPGRFSGRQFSNSRSEMNVSTLELGDSALYLCASTAGGQVETQYFGPGTRLLVL.

This clone was observed a few times. Mismatch with germline at one junction end may stem from a read error. The V call is TRBV10-3, the J call TRBJ2-6, with TRBD1 matching over 9 bases. CDR3 size: 19 residues. Looked up from germline, CDR1 is ENHRY and CDR2 is SYGVKD. CDR3 sequence (DNA): TGTGCCATCAGTGAGTCTGGACAGGGGAAAAGCTCTGGGGCCAACGGCCTGACTTTC. This translates into CAISESGQGKSSGANGLTF.

This chain connects TRBV2 to TRBJ2-1, with 13 bases fitting TRBD2. V shed 6 bases, J shed 1 base, and the junction held 12 bases outside the gene matches. The CDR3 is 19 residues long. Germline V gene lookup returns CDR1 SNHLY and CDR2 FYNNEI. CDR3 residues: CASSAGTSGMITSYNEQFF. DNA of the CDR3: TGTGCCAGCAGCGCCGGGACTAGCGGGATGATTACGTCCTACAATGAGCAGTTCTTC.

This clone was seen a handful of times. The rearrangement links TRBV5-8 to TRBJ1-1, with 9 bases fitting TRBD1. Germline CDR1 reads SGHTS; CDR2 reads YDEGEE. The V segment lost 4 bases and the J segment 5 bases; nucleotides outside the gene matches: 6. The CDR3 consists of 14 residues. CDR3 residues: CASSPGQGWTEAFF. The CDR3 nucleotides read TGTGCCAGCAGCCCGGGACAGGGATGGACTGAAGCTTTCTTT.

The sample holds a few counts of this clone. The chain combines TRBV29-1 with TRBJ1-1; D is ambiguous. Trimming pared 5 bases from V and 1 base from J, leaving 17 bases between. Germline V CDR1 and CDR2: SQVTM, ANQGSEA. The CDR3 extends over 15 amino acids. The CDR3 DNA follows: TGCAGCGTTTCCCCCGACGACCTAGGGAACACTGAAGCTTTCTTT. Its translation: CSVSPDDLGNTEAFF. The variable domain in full, with the rest retrieved from reference TRBV29-1 and TRBJ1-1, is SAVISQKPSRDICQRGTSLTIQCQVDSQVTMMFWYRQQPGQSLTLIATANQGSEATYESGFVIDKFPISRPNLTFSTLTVSNMSPEDSSIYLCSVSPDDLGNTEAFFGQGTRLTVV.

The chain has TRBV9 and TRBJ1-1; tentatively, D is TRBD1 (6 bases). The CDR3 consists of 14 residues. Trimming took 2 bases from V and 1 from J, leaving 9 bases between them. Germline V gene sequence: CDR1 SGDLS, CDR2 YYNGEE. Written as DNA, the CDR3 is TGTGCCAGCAGCGTGATAGGGGGGAACACTGAAGCTTTCTTT. As protein: CASSVIGGNTEAFF.

The chain couples TRBV5-6 to TRBJ2-1, with a weak D call TRBD2 (7 bases). V lost 0 bases and J 2 bases, leaving 15 bases between the germline ends. Germline V CDR1 and CDR2: SGHDT, YYEEEE. The CDR3 runs 17 residues. DNA of the CDR3: TGTGCCAGCAGCTTGGACTTGGGGGCGGGGGCCTACAATGAGCAGTTCTTC. It specifies CASSLDLGAGAYNEQFF.

This rearrangement joins TRBV5-1 to TRBJ2-2, with D perhaps matching TRBD2 (5 bases). This CDR3 is 14 amino acids long. The V and J ends lost 4 bases and 3 bases respectively, with 10 bases between them. Germline V gives CDR1 SGHRS, CDR2 YFSETQ. This CDR3 reads CASSATTDTGELFF. CDR3 bases: TGCGCCAGCAGCGCGACTACCGACACCGGGGAGCTGTTTTTT.

The chain carries TRBV2 and TRBJ1-2; D gene unclear. CDR3 length: 17 residues. The germline gives CDR1 SNHLY, CDR2 FYNNEI. V lost 2 bases and J 5 bases, leaving 21 bases between the germline ends. CDR3 region: CASSEKIPNISLYGYTF. The CDR3 DNA follows: TGTGCCAGCAGTGAAAAAATTCCGAACATAAGTTTGTATGGCTACACCTTC.

The V call is TRBV10-3, the J call TRBJ1-1; 8 nucleotides line up with TRBD1. The germline V gene encodes CDR1 ENHRY and CDR2 SYGVKD. V was clipped by 3 bases and J by 5 bases; unmatched bases: 11. The CDR3 is 16 amino acids. The CDR3 DNA is TGTGCCATCAGTGATCCGGGCAGGGGGCGCGTGACTGAAGCTTTCTTT. The encoded protein is CAISDPGRGRVTEAFF.

The gene calls are TRBV21-1 and TRBJ1-5; TRBD1, the table's D call, was not compared with the DNA. TRBV21-1 is an annotated pseudogene. The length of the CDR3 is 18 residues. This CDR3 is CANPPAGTGIHSNQPQHF. As DNA, the CDR3 is TGTGCCAACCCACCAGCCGGGACAGGGATCCATAGCAATCAGCCCCAGCATTTT.